One T cell receptor (beta chain) is described in this entry. The antigen is not known. These data are taken from a study of blood T cells in healthy people across ages. The study's findings and limits: Investigators treated diversity estimates from one million T cells as underestimates.

Each donor was a healthy Caucasian individual from Russia, aged about 6 to 95. Total RNA was extracted at no less than 5 micrograms per sample. The CDR3 sequence is 17 residues long. The V end lost 2 bases, the J end lost 9 bases, and 26 bases lay between the germline ends. Germline V CDR1 and CDR2: SGHVS, FQNEAQ. Sample-barcoded 5' priming and a J-beta primer mix drove a second PCR of roughly 6 to 12 cycles. Through a template-switch adaptor with 12 random nucleotides, each cDNA molecule received a tag. A single record per CDR3 protein comes from TCRdb applying MiXCR to the 5' RACE reads. Among 850,000 to 1,000,000 distinct CDR3 sequences listed, 51% were seen once.

The chain links TRBV7-8 to TRBJ2-7; D tentatively reads TRBD1 or TRBD2 (5 bases each). Sequencing was carried out using blood. The TCR was taken from a woman in her sixties or seventies in good health. In DNA form, the CDR3 reads TGTGCCAGCAGCTTAACCCTAAGGGACGAAATGACTGTCGGGCAGTACTTC. Protein product: CASSLTLRDEMTVGQYF.